Reported below is one T cell receptor (beta chain). The target of this receptor is not known. No base quality values were provided; no much bigger clone lies one nucleotide off. Read against the paper, the sample's treatment or condition label means: roughly 11-day PBMC culture with coronavirus spike peptide pools or control peptides (ViraFEST assay). The ViraFEST assay, used in the study, expanded antigen-specific T cells with peptide pools and then identified the expanded clonotypes through TCR sequencing. The convalescent patients' positive SARS-CoV-2 PCR tests were from March to December 2020, which was before the Alpha, Beta and Delta variants emerged in the United States. Roughly 2 million PBMCs per well were cultured in IMDM with roughly 5.5% human AB serum and 9 to 10 IU/ml IL-2, plus 10 ug/ml peptide pools. On days 3 and 7, half of the culture medium was replaced with fresh IL-2-containing medium. After approximately eleven days of culture, CD4+ T cells were isolated by negative selection using the EasySep CD4+ T cell isolation kit. Ficoll-Paque Plus gradient centrifugation was used to isolate PBMCs from whole blood, and the isolated PBMCs were then either used fresh or cryopreserved at -140C. In general, triplicate wells were set up for every culture condition.

Preparation of the library involved PCR. DNA from cultured CD4+ T cells was subjected to TCR sequencing with the Oncomine TCR Beta short-read assay at the Johns Hopkins FTIC core. The QIAamp micro DNA kit was used to extract genomic DNA from the cultured CD4+ T cells. Oncomine TCR Beta libraries from cultured CD4+ T cells were pooled with unique dual indexes and sequenced on an Illumina iSeq 100. Under the source paper's analysis protocol: Non-productive sequences were removed, and CDR3s that did not start with C, did not end with F or W, or were shorter than 7 amino acids were discarded. The MANAFEST web application was used to identify antigen-specific clonotypes by comparing peptide-stimulated wells against reference wells and other culture wells. For a clone to be called positive, the clone needed an FDR below 0.05, an odds ratio above 5, and a productive frequency above 0.1% in at least two of three replicate wells. Clonotypes that were significantly expanded in both SARS-CoV-2 spike wells and at least one common cold coronavirus spike condition were defined as cross-reactive. Levenshtein distances (stringdist) and unrooted phylogenetic trees (ape) in R version 3.6.1 were used to assess CDR3 homology. TCRdb reanalyzed the raw reads on its own, using fastp at Q25 for trimming and MiXCR for clone calling, and kept in-frame beta chains. Each record represents a unique CDR3 protein, reported with the most common genes and DNA among its rows. The V and J calls and clone size come from TCRdb's table, not from the authors' own analysis. Counted in this sample were about 19,000 distinct CDR3 sequences; approximately 50% of them appeared once. In total, the top ten clones hold 9% to 10% of the sample.

The sample comes from a study of vaccination and CD4 T cells after COVID-19 (dated by TCRdb to 2021 to 2024). Background for the entire study: SARS-CoV-2 positivity had been established in the convalescent patients by nasal swab PCR, and mild disease was recorded in nine or ten of these patients and severe disease in one. In ten to eleven COVID-19 convalescent patients and a handful of infection-naive healthy vaccine recipients, the spike-specific CD4+ TCR repertoire before mRNA vaccination was compared with the repertoire after mRNA vaccination. As controls, cultures received a CEFX viral epitope pool (the positive control), an HIV-1 Nef peptide pool (the negative control), or no peptide at all. Each participant got two doses of either the Pfizer-BioNTech BNT162b2 vaccine (n=8) or the Moderna mRNA-1273 vaccine (n=2). Post-COVID blood samples from convalescent patients were collected a median of about 100 days after diagnosis, with a range of 35 to 161 days. Overlapping spike peptide pools from SARS-CoV-2 and from the common cold coronaviruses HCoV-NL63, HCoV-OC43 and HCoV-229E were used as culture stimuli. Post-vaccine blood samples were collected a median of about 72 days after the second vaccine dose, ranging from roughly 13 to 250 days. Six males and four females were included in the convalescent cohort, with two Hispanic individuals, seven Caucasians, two Asians and one multiracial person represented. Beyond this particular receptor, the publication reports: Although the median number of SARS-CoV-2-reactive clonotypes went up from some 23 after infection to some 40 after vaccination, the increase was not significant. Among convalescent patients, a median about 86% of the SARS-CoV-2-reactive clones seen after vaccination appeared only after vaccination, which suggests priming specific to the vaccine. Of the vaccine-specific clones in convalescent patients, 304 of 307, or nearly all, reacted only to SARS-CoV-2 spike and did not cross-react with common cold coronaviruses. The number of convalescent patients in the study was relatively small, and the study did not examine early timepoints following natural infection.

CDR1 and CDR2 (SGHTA, FQGNSA) derive from the germline V gene. The CDR3 numbers 14 residues from cysteine through phenylalanine. CDR3 DNA is the only sequence kept; it has 42 bases, read in frame from the first base. Germline trimming amounts to 2 bases on V and 5 bases on J, with 5 as the count of junction bases outside the gene matches. Recombination linked TRBV7-2 to TRBJ2-5; a stretch of 7 junction bases matches TRBD2. The sequence was collected from a human donor who had recovered from COVID-19. The sample consisted of CD4+ T cells from blood, cultured in vitro, taken after SARS-CoV-2 vaccination. The sequenced DNA is TGTGCCAGCAGCTTATGGCGGGGGAGGGAGACCCAGTACTTC. This translates into CASSLWRGRETQYF.